The 21 T cell receptor beta chains below all came from one sample that was sequenced in a study of T cells in localized non-small cell lung cancer. Some clones are missing from TCRdb's copy, which holds only in-frame ones; the method was immunoSEQ multiplex PCR. Among about 40,000 clones listed, approximately 88% were seen once. The sample here was peripheral blood, taken before any cancer treatment. These TCRs come from a woman aged 35 to 69 with stage I lung adenocarcinoma.

V and J are TRBV5-6 and TRBJ2-1; 12 bases are shared with TRBD2. Trimming cost V 2 bases and J 0 bases; bases outside gene matches: 9. CDR1 and CDR2 (germline): SGHDT, YYEEEE. The length of the CDR3 is 19 residues. CDR3 region: CASSFIFLAGGPSYNEQFF. The CDR3 DNA reads TGTGCCAGCAGCTTTATATTCCTAGCGGGAGGGCCCTCCTACAATGAGCAGTTCTTC.

The rearrangement links TRBV29-1 to TRBJ2-2, with 7 bases identical to TRBD2. Looked up from germline, CDR1 is SQVTM and CDR2 is ANQGSEA. The CDR3 covers 14 residues. V lost 7 bases to trimming and J lost 0 bases; unmatched junction nucleotides: 5. The CDR3 DNA follows: TGCAGCGCAGTGGGGACTACGAACACCGGGGAGCTGTTTTTT. Translated: CSAVGTTNTGELFF.

V and J are TRBV10-3 and TRBJ1-2; TRBD1 aligns across 8 bases. CDR1 ENHRY and CDR2 SYGVKD come from the germline V gene. The CDR3 totals 13 residues. The V and J ends lost 3 bases and 9 bases, in that order; junction bases with no gene match: 6. This CDR3 is CAISDGQGGSYTF. DNA of the CDR3: TGTGCCATCAGTGACGGACAGGGAGGGAGCTACACCTTC.

This clone was counted between two and nine times. The V gene is TRBV7-2, the J gene TRBJ2-1, with D possibly being TRBD2 (6 bases). V was pared by 5 bases and J by 9 bases, with 17 bases between. This CDR3 has 14 residues. Germline lookup yields CDR1 SGHTA and CDR2 FQGNSA. CDR3 amino acids: CASSVDPRRGEQFF. In DNA, the CDR3 is TGTGCCAGCAGCGTCGACCCCCGGAGGGGTGAGCAGTTCTTC.

The count of this clone is one. This sequence joins TRBV30 and TRBJ2-3; TRBD2 agrees at 7 bases. Germline V gene data show CDR1 as GTSNPN and CDR2 as SVGIG (reference sequence). The CDR3 loop spans 13 amino acids. The junction had 3 bases not matched to a gene; V was cut back by 0 bases and J by 6 bases. As DNA, the CDR3 is TGTGCCTGGAGTGTGGGGGGAGGGGATACGCAGTATTTT. The encoded protein is CAWSVGGGDTQYF.

The V call is TRBV14, the J call TRBJ2-1; 8 nucleotides align to TRBD2. Germline V gene lookup returns CDR1 SGHDN and CDR2 FVKESK. V trimming: 0 bases; J trimming: 0 bases; junction bases outside the gene matches: 16. This CDR3 has 21 residues. In nucleotides, the CDR3 is TGTGCCAGCAGCCAAGATCTTCCAGCGGGGGAAGAGTCCCGCTCCTACAATGAGCAGTTCTTC. As protein: CASSQDLPAGEESRSYNEQFF.

This sequence joins TRBV11-2 and TRBJ1-3; D call uncertain. In germline, CDR1 is SGHAT, CDR2 FQNNGV. This CDR3 is built from 15 residues. Trimming pared 2 bases from V and 4 bases from J, leaving 12 bases between. CDR3 DNA sequence: TGTGCCAGCAGCTTAAGAGCAGGAGACGGAAACACCATATATTTT. Protein product: CASSLRAGDGNTIYF.

This chain links TRBV5-1 with TRBJ2-5, with a possible D match to TRBD1 (6 bases). CDR3 size: 16 residues. Germline CDR1 and CDR2: SGHRS and YFSETQ. Trimming took 0 bases from V and 5 from J, leaving 17 bases between them. The CDR3 region has the DNA TGCGCCAGCAGCTTGGCTTTGAGGGGGATTACGGAGACCCAGTACTTC. This translates into CASSLALRGITETQYF.

The chain couples TRBV10-3 to TRBJ2-1, with 12 bases identical to TRBD2. CDR1 is ENHRY, CDR2 SYGVKD, per germline. After removal of 6 bases from V and 5 bases from J, the junction contained 14 bases not matched to a gene. CDR3 size: 18 residues. The CDR3: CAIRPGLGRTSGNNEQFF. CDR3 DNA sequence: TGTGCCATCAGGCCGGGACTTGGTCGGACTAGCGGGAACAATGAGCAGTTCTTC.

The chain couples TRBV18 to TRBJ2-7; TRBD2 agrees at 11 bases. The CDR3 sequence is 13 residues long. CDR1 and CDR2 (germline): KGHSH, LQKENI. V was pared by 5 bases and J by 7 bases, with 4 bases of the junction left unmatched. CDR3 DNA sequence: TGTGCCAGCTCATCGGGACTAGCGGATGAGCAGTACTTC. Its translation is CASSSGLADEQYF.

V is TRBV5-1 and J is TRBJ2-1; TRBD2 is a possible D gene (6 bases). The V gene lost 0 bases and the J gene lost 4 bases, with 17 bases spanning the gap. The CDR3 is 17 amino acids. Per the germline V gene, CDR1 is SGHRS and CDR2 is YFSETQ. The CDR3 nucleotides are TGCGCCAGCAGCTTGGTTGGCTTGCGGGAAGGATACAATGAGCAGTTCTTC. Translating it yields CASSLVGLREGYNEQFF.

The chain has TRBV2 and TRBJ2-2; no clear D. The germline CDR1 and CDR2 sequences are SNHLY and FYNNEI. The V end was cut by 7 bases, the J end by 4 bases, with 13 bases between. This CDR3 comprises 14 residues. CDR3 sequence (DNA): TGTGCCAGCAAGACTCAGGCGCGCACCGGGGAGCTGTTTTTT. Translation gives CASKTQARTGELFF. The full variable domain, with the rest looked up from reference TRBV2 and TRBJ2-2, is EPEVTQTPSHQVTQMGQEVILRCVPISNHLYFYWYRQILGQKVEFLVSFYNNEISEKSEIFDDQFSVERPDGSNFTLKIRSTKLEDSAMYFCASKTQARTGELFFGEGSRLTVL.

This chain connects TRBV29-1 to TRBJ2-3; D uncertain. V was trimmed by 5 bases and J by 6 bases, leaving 9 bases between them. CDR3 size: 11 residues. CDR1 SQVTM and CDR2 ANQGSEA come from the germline V gene. The DNA of the CDR3 is TGCAGCGTTCAACGGGCGGATACGCAGTATTTT. The encoded protein is CSVQRADTQYF.

The chain couples TRBV11-2 to TRBJ1-5; weak D call: TRBD1 (6 bases). Trimming shortened V by 0 bases and J by 0 bases, and 18 bases separated the two germline ends. Looked up from germline, CDR1 is SGHAT and CDR2 is FQNNGV. There are 19 residues in the CDR3. Here the CDR3 DNA reads TGTGCCAGCAGCTTAGAACGTTGGACAGTAAGGAATAGCAATCAGCCCCAGCATTTT. Residues: CASSLERWTVRNSNQPQHF.

This clone was detected only once. The rearrangement links TRBV6-6 to TRBJ1-2; 10 bases align to TRBD1. Looked up from germline, CDR1 is MNHNY and CDR2 is SVGAGI (reference sequence). Trimming cost V 8 bases and J 7 bases; bases outside gene matches: 13. The CDR3 sequence is 15 residues long. The CDR3 nucleotides are TGTGCCAGCGGACCCAGACAGGGGGCGAGTGGTGGCTACACCTTC. Translated, it gives CASGPRQGASGGYTF.

V usage is TRBV19 and J usage is TRBJ2-7, with 8 bases fitting TRBD1. CDR1 is LNHDA and CDR2 is SQIVND in the germline V gene (reference sequence). The CDR3 sequence is 14 residues long. V shed 4 bases, J shed 2 bases, and the junction held 4 bases outside the gene matches. CDR3 amino acids: CASSKQGGTYEQYF. The CDR3 bases are TGTGCCAGTAGTAAACAGGGGGGTACCTACGAGCAGTACTTC.

The chain has TRBV29-1 and TRBJ2-7, with a possible D match to TRBD2 (6 bases). The CDR3 contains 14 residues. V lost 7 bases and J 2 bases, leaving 18 bases between the germline ends. The V gene's germline CDR1 is SQVTM and CDR2 ANQGSEA. CDR3 amino acids: CSAGGQGDTYEQYF. The CDR3, as DNA: TGCAGCGCTGGAGGGCAGGGTGATACCTACGAGCAGTACTTC.

The V and J genes are TRBV9 and TRBJ2-7, with unresolved D. V shed 0 bases and J shed 0 bases, with 7 bases lying between them. Germline lookup yields CDR1 SGDLS and CDR2 YYNGEE. The CDR3 has 14 amino acids. The CDR3 DNA is TGTGCCAGCAGCGTAGCGAGTAGCTCCTACGAGCAGTACTTC. It specifies CASSVASSSYEQYF. Combining the CDR3 with reference TRBV9 and TRBJ2-7 gives the whole variable domain DSGVTQTPKHLITATGQRVTLRCSPRSGDLSVYWYQQSLDQGLQFLIQYYNGEERAKGNILERFSAQQFPDLHSELNLSSLELGDSALYFCASSVASSSYEQYFGPGTRLTVT.

The rearrangement joins TRBV5-4 to TRBJ1-1; no clear D. The CDR3 loop spans 14 amino acids. The germline V gene has CDR1 SGHNT and CDR2 YYREEE (reference sequence). V dropped 3 bases and J dropped 4 bases, with 13 bases sitting between them. CDR3 coding DNA: TGTGCCAGCAGCTCTGTGGGCGTGGGCACTGAAGCTTTCTTT. This gives the protein CASSSVGVGTEAFF.

The CDR3 DNA follows: TGTGCCAGTACCCAAAAGGGACTAGCGGGAGCGATTGAGCAGTTCTTC. Translated: CASTQKGLAGAIEQFF. The chain combines TRBV19 with TRBJ2-1; TRBD2 matches at 14 bases. V trimming: 7 bases; J trimming: 9 bases; junction bases outside the gene matches: 11. CDR3 length: 16 residues. Germline lookup yields CDR1 LNHDA and CDR2 SQIVND (reference sequence).

The chain combines TRBV2 with TRBJ1-1, with unresolved D. The CDR3 sequence is 14 residues long. V shed 4 bases and J shed 0 bases, with 9 bases lying between them. Germline CDR1 and CDR2: SNHLY and FYNNEI. The CDR3 here is CASSVTEVNTEAFF. DNA for the CDR3: TGTGCCAGCAGTGTGACCGAGGTGAACACTGAAGCTTTCTTT.